These 28 T cell receptor beta chains were sequenced from one sample in a study of blood T cell repertoires in COVID-19 (dated by TCRdb to about 2020). The library was prepared using the immunoSEQ multiplex PCR assay. TCRdb took over this immuneACCESS table, retaining in-frame rearrangements with V and J assigned. Such tables are incomplete; in checked studies, under half of the missing clones stem from an unresolved V gene, and the remainder is unexplained. The sample table holds 250,000 to 350,000 clones, of which around 85% were seen once. The ten biggest clones cover 0.87% of the sample. Sequencing input: peripheral blood. Source of these receptors: a human donor with COVID-19, enrolled during active disease. The donor label of this sample is uncertain.

The CDR3 coding sequence is TGCAGCGTTTCGATAGCTGGAGGCTATGGCTACACCTTC. Its translation is CSVSIAGGYGYTF. This chain uses TRBV29-1 with TRBJ1-2; D is undetermined. In germline, CDR1 is SQVTM, CDR2 ANQGSEA. This CDR3 is built from 13 residues. The germline V and J ends were trimmed by 5 bases and 4 bases, with 14 bases remaining between them.

The chain combines TRBV5-6 with TRBJ2-7, with TRBD2 matching 8 bases. CDR3 length: 15 amino acids. V was pared by 4 bases and J by 0 bases, with 6 bases of the junction left unmatched. Germline-derived CDR1 and CDR2 are SGHDT and YYEEEE. In DNA form, the CDR3 reads TGTGCCAGCAGCCGTGGACTAGCTAACTCCTACGAGCAGTACTTC. This gives the protein CASSRGLANSYEQYF.

The rearrangement joins TRBV11-2 to TRBJ2-1; 9 bases map to TRBD2. CDR3 size: 16 residues. Losses at the gene ends were 0 bases for V and 6 bases for J; bases not matched to a gene: 6. Germline V gives CDR1 SGHAT, CDR2 FQNNGV. This CDR3 is CASSLDSSGTGNEQFF. The CDR3 bases are TGTGCCAGCAGCTTAGATTCTAGCGGGACGGGCAATGAGCAGTTCTTC.

V and J are TRBV15 and TRBJ1-1; perhaps TRBD1 as D (5 bases). CDR3 length: 13 residues. The germline gives CDR1 LNHNV, CDR2 YYDKDF (reference sequence). Trimming shortened V by 4 bases and J by 1 base, and 7 bases separated the two germline ends. CDR3 sequence: CATSTRGNTEAFF. The CDR3 nucleotides are TGTGCCACCAGCACAAGGGGGAACACTGAAGCTTTCTTT.

The V and J genes are TRBV7-9 and TRBJ1-4, with D perhaps matching TRBD1 (5 bases). V was clipped by 5 bases and J by 4 bases, with 14 bases between them. Germline CDR1 and CDR2: SEHNR and FQNEAQ (reference sequence). The CDR3 totals 15 residues. The CDR3 bases are TGTGCCAGCAGCCCACTGGGGGGAGGTAATGAAAAACTGTTTTTT. Residues: CASSPLGGGNEKLFF.

The CDR3 DNA reads TGTGCCAGCAGCCCGGACGCAGGACAACCCTACGAGCAGTACTTC. This translates into CASSPDAGQPYEQYF. This rearrangement joins TRBV5-4 to TRBJ2-7; a weak D match, TRBD1 (5 bases). Germline V CDR1 and CDR2: SGHNT, YYREEE (reference sequence). The CDR3 is made up of 15 amino acids. V was shortened by 4 bases and J by 2 bases, with 16 bases between the two germline ends.

The rearrangement links TRBV2 to TRBJ2-7; 7 nucleotides match TRBD1. Germline V gene lookup returns CDR1 SNHLY and CDR2 FYNNEI. CDR3 size: 14 residues. V lost 6 bases to trimming and J lost 3 bases; unmatched junction nucleotides: 8. In DNA, the CDR3 is TGTGCCAGCAGCTCGACAGGGTGGAGCTACGAGCAGTACTTC. Translated: CASSSTGWSYEQYF.

The gene calls are TRBV5-1 and TRBJ1-1, with 8 nucleotides matching TRBD1. V lost 4 bases, J lost 2 bases, and 10 bases stayed unmatched. In germline, CDR1 is SGHRS, CDR2 YFSETQ. This CDR3 has 16 amino acids. CDR3 DNA: TGCGCCAGCAGCCTGACCGGACAGGGAGGAAACACTGAAGCTTTCTTT. It yields the protein CASSLTGQGGNTEAFF.

This chain links TRBV7-2 with TRBJ2-2; TRBD1 is a possible D gene (5 bases). The V gene's germline CDR1 is SGHTA and CDR2 FQGNSA. The CDR3 totals 14 residues. The ends were cut back, 2 bases at V and 6 bases at J, with 10 bases in the middle. This chain's CDR3 is CASSLQGRSGELFF. CDR3 DNA: TGTGCCAGCAGCTTACAGGGTCGGTCCGGGGAGCTGTTTTTT.

The chain links TRBV28 to TRBJ1-2, with D possibly matching TRBD1 (6 bases). From germline, CDR1 is MDHEN and CDR2 SYDVKM. The CDR3 runs 15 residues. Trimming left V 6 bases short and J 0 bases short, with 14 bases between. The CDR3 spells CASRPPTGTNYGYTF. The CDR3 DNA reads as TGTGCCAGCAGACCACCGACAGGCACTAACTATGGCTACACCTTC.

The rearrangement joins TRBV7-2 to TRBJ2-3; TRBD1 agrees at 8 bases. J gave up 4 bases and V 5 bases, and 11 bases lay outside the gene matches. The CDR3 runs to 16 residues. Per the germline V gene, CDR1 is SGHTA and CDR2 is FQGNSA. CDR3 protein: CASSPLGTGGPDTQYF. The CDR3 bases are TGTGCCAGCAGCCCTCTGGGGACAGGAGGTCCAGATACGCAGTATTTT.

The V gene is TRBV18, the J gene TRBJ1-1; D is ambiguous. Germline V lookup: CDR1 KGHSH, CDR2 LQKENI. The germline V and J ends were trimmed by 3 bases and 0 bases, with 8 bases remaining between them. The CDR3 runs 14 residues. CDR3 sequence reads: CASSPRTLNTEAFF. In nucleotides, the CDR3 is TGTGCCAGCTCACCTCGCACTTTGAACACTGAAGCTTTCTTT.

CDR3 amino acids: CASSYSGGTGELFF. The DNA of the CDR3 is TGTGCCAGCAGTTACTCGGGAGGCACCGGGGAGCTGTTTTTT. The chain is built from TRBV6-6 and TRBJ2-2, with D possibly matching TRBD2 (6 bases). CDR1 is MNHNY, CDR2 SVGAGI, per germline (reference sequence). The length of the CDR3 is 14 residues. Trimming took off 0 bases at V and 4 bases at J, with 6 bases between the two ends.

This clone was recorded once. V gene TRBV28 combines with J gene TRBJ1-4; 7 bases map to TRBD1. CDR1 is MDHEN, CDR2 SYDVKM, per germline. The CDR3 runs to 15 residues. After removal of 4 bases from V and 8 bases from J, the junction contained 10 bases not matched to a gene. In DNA form, the CDR3 reads TGTGCCAGCAGTTACGGTGACAGGGCTCGGGAAAAACTGTTTTTT. The encoded protein is CASSYGDRAREKLFF.

This clone was observed a few times. The chain couples TRBV4-3 to TRBJ2-1; a weak D match, TRBD2 (5 bases). Trimming pared 4 bases from V and 6 bases from J, leaving 13 bases between. The CDR3 extends over 14 amino acids. Germline CDR1 is LGHNA and CDR2 is YSLEER. This chain's CDR3 is CASSPGGSSNEQFF. In DNA form, the CDR3 reads TGCGCCAGCAGCCCTGGAGGCTCTAGCAATGAGCAGTTCTTC.

This clone was detected only once. The chain is built from TRBV7-2 and TRBJ2-5; tentative D call: TRBD1 (5 bases). Germline V CDR1 and CDR2: SGHTA, FQGNSA. Trimming took 7 bases from V and 4 from J, leaving 13 bases between them. This CDR3 is 13 amino acids long. In DNA, the CDR3 is TGTGCCAGCAAATGGCAGGGAAGAGAGACCCAGTACTTC. As protein: CASKWQGRETQYF.

This chain joins TRBV6-1 and TRBJ1-2, with 7 bases fitting TRBD1. J gave up 12 bases and V 1 base, and 11 bases lay outside the gene matches. The CDR3 runs to 14 residues. Germline V lookup: CDR1 MNHNS, CDR2 SASEGT. The CDR3 nucleotides read TGTGCCAGCAGTGAAGGACAGGGACTTGGAGTGGACACCTTC. It translates to CASSEGQGLGVDTF.

V is TRBV19 and J is TRBJ1-6; weak D call: TRBD1 (5 bases). Germline assignment: CDR1 LNHDA and CDR2 SQIVND (reference sequence). V was trimmed by 3 bases and J by 8 bases, leaving 8 bases between them. CDR3 length: 13 residues. The CDR3 here is CASSIGGDSPLHF. In nucleotides, the CDR3 is TGTGCCAGTAGTATCGGAGGGGATTCACCCCTCCACTTT.

The chain recombines TRBV19 with TRBJ2-2; TRBD1 aligns across 11 bases. Germline assignment: CDR1 LNHDA and CDR2 SQIVND (reference sequence). Losses at the gene ends were 6 bases for V and 2 bases for J; bases not matched to a gene: 5. The CDR3 has 16 amino acids. Here the CDR3 DNA reads TGTGCCAGTAGGGACAGGGGGCGACCAAACACCGGGGAGCTGTTTTTT. The encoded protein is CASRDRGRPNTGELFF.

This clone came up a few times. V is TRBV5-1 and J is TRBJ1-2, with 7 nucleotides matching TRBD1. CDR1 SGHRS and CDR2 YFSETQ come from the germline V gene. The V segment lost 4 bases and the J segment 4 bases; nucleotides outside the gene matches: 10. CDR3 length equals 15 residues. This chain's CDR3 is CASSNNRDSLYGYTF. CDR3 bases: TGCGCCAGCAGCAATAACCGGGACAGCCTCTATGGCTACACCTTC.

This chain connects TRBV9 to TRBJ2-7; 10 bases map to TRBD2. With V trimmed by 1 base and J by 1 base, 8 bases remained unmatched. The V gene's germline CDR1 is SGDLS and CDR2 YYNGEE. The CDR3 is 17 amino acids. The chain's CDR3 is CASSVSPSGRSSYEQYF. The CDR3 bases are TGTGCCAGCAGCGTATCACCTAGCGGGAGAAGTTCCTACGAGCAGTACTTC.

The rearrangement uses TRBV6-5 and TRBJ1-1, with 7 positions matching TRBD1. This CDR3 has 14 amino acids. Germline assignment: CDR1 MNHEY and CDR2 SVGAGI. Losses at the gene ends were 6 bases for V and 3 bases for J; bases not matched to a gene: 7. CDR3 bases: TGTGCCAGCAGCCGACAGGGCCTTGACACTGAAGCTTTCTTT. Its protein product is CASSRQGLDTEAFF.

The chain carries TRBV28 and TRBJ2-1; weak D call: TRBD2 (5 bases). Germline CDR1 reads MDHEN; CDR2 reads SYDVKM. This CDR3 has 12 amino acids. The V and J ends lost 6 bases and 9 bases respectively, with 12 bases between them. This chain's CDR3 is CASRELASEQFF. Here the CDR3 DNA reads TGTGCCAGCAGGGAATTAGCGAGTGAGCAGTTCTTC.

A single count supports this clone. V is TRBV4-3 and J is TRBJ1-3; D unclear. The CDR3 is made up of 17 amino acids. V was pared by 0 bases and J by 5 bases, with 17 bases between. Germline lookup yields CDR1 LGHNA and CDR2 YSLEER. CDR3: CASSQDFLVNGRNTIYF. The DNA of the CDR3 is TGCGCCAGCAGCCAAGATTTCTTGGTAAACGGGAGAAACACCATATATTTT.

The genes are TRBV7-9 and TRBJ2-1, with 8 bases fitting TRBD2. Germline V gives CDR1 SEHNR, CDR2 FQNEAQ (reference sequence). The CDR3 sequence is 15 residues long. The junction had 6 bases not matched to a gene; V was cut back by 2 bases and J by 6 bases. CDR3 nucleotides: TGTGCCAGCAGCTTAAGTGCGGGAGGTGCCAATGAGCAGTTCTTC. Its protein product is CASSLSAGGANEQFF.

The rearrangement joins TRBV30 to TRBJ2-1, with 7 bases matching TRBD1. Germline values: CDR1 GTSNPN, CDR2 SVGIG (reference sequence). This CDR3 has 15 residues. The V and J ends lost 7 bases and 6 bases, in that order; junction bases with no gene match: 15. CDR3 amino acids: CALTRTPGQSNEQFF. CDR3 coding DNA: TGTGCCTTAACGCGAACTCCGGGACAGAGCAATGAGCAGTTCTTC.

The chain carries TRBV14 and TRBJ1-1; 8 bases match TRBD1. The CDR3 spans 13 residues. Germline V lookup: CDR1 SGHDN, CDR2 FVKESK. Losses at the gene ends were 4 bases for V and 5 bases for J; bases not matched to a gene: 3. CDR3 sequence reads: CASSLTGETEAFF. The CDR3 DNA follows: TGTGCCAGCAGCCTGACAGGGGAGACTGAAGCTTTCTTT.

This clone was counted a single time. This rearrangement joins TRBV28 to TRBJ1-4; D call uncertain. Germline V lookup: CDR1 MDHEN, CDR2 SYDVKM. The CDR3 length is 13 residues. V lost 8 bases and J 4 bases, leaving 11 bases between the germline ends. CDR3 in amino acids: CASYGRLNEKLFF. The CDR3 nucleotides are TGTGCCAGCTATGGCAGACTTAATGAAAAACTGTTTTTT.